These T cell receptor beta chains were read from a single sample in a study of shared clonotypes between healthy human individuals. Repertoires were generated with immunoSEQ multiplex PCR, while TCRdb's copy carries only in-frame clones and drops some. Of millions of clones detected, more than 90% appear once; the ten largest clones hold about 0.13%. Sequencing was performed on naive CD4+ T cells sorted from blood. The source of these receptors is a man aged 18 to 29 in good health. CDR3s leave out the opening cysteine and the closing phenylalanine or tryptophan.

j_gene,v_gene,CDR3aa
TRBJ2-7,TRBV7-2,ASSFGTSGRAFTYEQY
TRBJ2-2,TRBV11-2,ASSSNKGRTGELF
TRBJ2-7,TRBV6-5,ASSYRDRDYEQY
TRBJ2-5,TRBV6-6,ASRHGVVSQETQY
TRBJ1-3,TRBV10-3,AIRDPSGNTIY
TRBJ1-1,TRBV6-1,ASSELNPPKVF
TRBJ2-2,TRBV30,AWSRLKVGGNTGELF
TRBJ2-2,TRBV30,AWSLGRGRVGELF
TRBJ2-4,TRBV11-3,ASRPPWEGKNIQY
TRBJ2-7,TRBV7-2,ASSPARTGTYEQY
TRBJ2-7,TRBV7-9,ASSLDEGIISYEQY
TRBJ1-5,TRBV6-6,ASSSRQGASNQPQH
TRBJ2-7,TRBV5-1,ASSPSGRGEQY
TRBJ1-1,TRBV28,ASSLLGAPGGTEAF
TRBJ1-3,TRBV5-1,ASSLLQGATGNTIY
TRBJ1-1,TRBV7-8,ASSYTRQPRGDTEAF
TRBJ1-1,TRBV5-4,ASSWTGDTEAF
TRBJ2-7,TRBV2,ASRAAYEQY
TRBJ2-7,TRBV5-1,ASSLEWAHEQY
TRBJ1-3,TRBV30,AWITFSGNTIY
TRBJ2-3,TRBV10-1,ASSRGTSGTDTQY
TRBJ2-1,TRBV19,ASSQSGGHNEQF
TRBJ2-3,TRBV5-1,ASSLGPFTDTQY
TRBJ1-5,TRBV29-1,SVADGGNQPQH
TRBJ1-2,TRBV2,ASSGTLAGGYT
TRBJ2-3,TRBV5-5,ASSPAGSTDTQY
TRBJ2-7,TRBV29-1,SVEDQIPGTGYEQY
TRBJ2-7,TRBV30,AWSVWTTVVHRPEQY
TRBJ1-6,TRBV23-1,ASSTPLWVSSSYNSPLH
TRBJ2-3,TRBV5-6,ASTAPGRGGVDTQY
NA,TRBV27,ASSRGLAGYYEQY
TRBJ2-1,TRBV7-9,ASTGGSYNEQF
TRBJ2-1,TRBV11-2,ASQRDRGLNEQF
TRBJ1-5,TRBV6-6,ASSRGWESPQH
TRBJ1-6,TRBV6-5,ASSLTGGGNSPLH
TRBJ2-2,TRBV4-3,ASSQGHQREFPGELF
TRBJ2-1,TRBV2,ASSRVMGSSYNEQF
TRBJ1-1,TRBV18,ASSGTPGGRGTEAF
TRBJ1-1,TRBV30,AWGRQGGTEAF
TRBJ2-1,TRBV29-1,SVVKGGDEQF
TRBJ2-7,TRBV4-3,ASSQEARSYEQY
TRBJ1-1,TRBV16,ASSKTENTEAF
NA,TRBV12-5,ASAFAYEQY
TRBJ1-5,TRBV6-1,ASSLPPGQPQH
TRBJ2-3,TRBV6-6,ASSYSSGYRTDTQY
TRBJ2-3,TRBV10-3,AISAGTSGVRTDTQY
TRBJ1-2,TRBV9,ASSVDKGSNYGYT
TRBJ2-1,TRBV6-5,ASSPTSGRYNEQF
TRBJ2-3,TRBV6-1,ASSGKGLAGATDTQY
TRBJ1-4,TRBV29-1,SARGSGTTNEKLF
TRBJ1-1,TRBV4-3,ASSQVGGGFTEAF
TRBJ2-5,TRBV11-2,ASSLDLNREAETQY
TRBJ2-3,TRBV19,ASSLGRAGTDTQY